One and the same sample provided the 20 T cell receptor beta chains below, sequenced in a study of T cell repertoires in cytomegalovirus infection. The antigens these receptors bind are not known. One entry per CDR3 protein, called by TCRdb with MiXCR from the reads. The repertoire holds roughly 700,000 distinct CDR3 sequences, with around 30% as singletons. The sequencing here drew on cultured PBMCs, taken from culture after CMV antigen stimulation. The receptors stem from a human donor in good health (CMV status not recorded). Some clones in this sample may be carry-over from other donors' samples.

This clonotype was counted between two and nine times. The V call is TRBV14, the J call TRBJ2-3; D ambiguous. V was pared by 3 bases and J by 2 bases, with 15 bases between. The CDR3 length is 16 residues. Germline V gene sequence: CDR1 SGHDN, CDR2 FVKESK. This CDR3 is CASSHPPRSDTDTQYF. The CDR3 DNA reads TGTGCCAGCAGCCATCCCCCCCGTTCAGACACAGATACGCAGTATTTT. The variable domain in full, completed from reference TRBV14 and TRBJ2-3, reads EAGVTQFPSHSVIEKGQTVTLRCDPISGHDNLYWYRRVMGKEIKFLLHFVKESKQDESGMPNNRFLAERTGGTYSTLKVQPAELEDSGVYFCASSHPPRSDTDTQYFGPGTRLTVL.

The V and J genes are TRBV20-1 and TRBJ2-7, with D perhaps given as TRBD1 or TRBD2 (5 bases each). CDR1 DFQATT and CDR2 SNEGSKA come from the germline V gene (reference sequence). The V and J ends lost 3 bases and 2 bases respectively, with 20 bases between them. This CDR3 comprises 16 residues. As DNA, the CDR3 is TGCAGTGCTAGTCGTTCGGGGCTGTTGGGAACCTACGAGCAGTACTTC. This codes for CSASRSGLLGTYEQYF.

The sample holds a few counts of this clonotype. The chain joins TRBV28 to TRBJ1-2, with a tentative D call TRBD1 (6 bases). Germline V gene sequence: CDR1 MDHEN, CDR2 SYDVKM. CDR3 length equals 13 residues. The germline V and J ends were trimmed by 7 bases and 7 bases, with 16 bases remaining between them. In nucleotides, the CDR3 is TGTGCCAGCATCGCGACAGGTGAGGCTGGCTACACCTTC. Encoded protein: CASIATGEAGYTF.

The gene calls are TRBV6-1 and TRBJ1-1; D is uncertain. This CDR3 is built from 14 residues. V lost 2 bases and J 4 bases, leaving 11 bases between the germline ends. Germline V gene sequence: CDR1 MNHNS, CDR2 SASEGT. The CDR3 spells CASSESAMSTEAFF. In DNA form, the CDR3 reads TGTGCCAGCAGTGAATCCGCTATGAGCACTGAAGCTTTCTTT.

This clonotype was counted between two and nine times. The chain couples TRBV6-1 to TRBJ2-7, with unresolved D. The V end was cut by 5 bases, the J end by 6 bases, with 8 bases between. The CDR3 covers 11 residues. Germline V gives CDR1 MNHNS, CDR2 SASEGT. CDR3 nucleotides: TGTGCCAGCAGTACGAACACCGAGCAGTACTTC. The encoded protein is CASSTNTEQYF.

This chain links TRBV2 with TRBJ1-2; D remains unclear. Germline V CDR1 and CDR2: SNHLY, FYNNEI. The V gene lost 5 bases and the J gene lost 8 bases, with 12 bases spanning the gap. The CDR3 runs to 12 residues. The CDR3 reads CASSREDGGYTF. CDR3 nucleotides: TGTGCCAGCAGTAGGGAGGATGGAGGCTACACCTTC.

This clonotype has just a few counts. The chain's CDR3 is CASATGANVLTF. DNA for the CDR3: TGTGCCAGCGCGACGGGGGCCAACGTCCTGACTTTC. The chain has TRBV12-3 or TRBV12-4 and TRBJ2-6; D not resolved. The germline V and J ends were trimmed by 8 bases and 4 bases, with 6 bases remaining between them. This CDR3 spans 12 amino acids.

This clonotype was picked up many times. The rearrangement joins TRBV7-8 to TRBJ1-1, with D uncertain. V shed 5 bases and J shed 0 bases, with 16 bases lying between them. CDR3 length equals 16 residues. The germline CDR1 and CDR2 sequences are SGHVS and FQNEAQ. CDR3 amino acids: CASSQGSAGMNTEAFF. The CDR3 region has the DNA TGTGCCAGCAGCCAAGGGTCCGCGGGGATGAACACTGAAGCTTTCTTT.

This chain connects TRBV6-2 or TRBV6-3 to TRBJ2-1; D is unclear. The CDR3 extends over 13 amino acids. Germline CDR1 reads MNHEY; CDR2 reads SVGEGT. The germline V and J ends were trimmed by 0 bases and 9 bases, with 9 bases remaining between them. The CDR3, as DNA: TGTGCCAGCAGTTACTCGTCAGGTGGTGAGCAGTTCTTC. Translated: CASSYSSGGEQFF.

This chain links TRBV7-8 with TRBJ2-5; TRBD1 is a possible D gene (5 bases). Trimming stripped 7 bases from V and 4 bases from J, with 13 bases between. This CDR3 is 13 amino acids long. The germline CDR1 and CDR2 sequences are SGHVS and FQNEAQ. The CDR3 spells CASTETVGETQYF. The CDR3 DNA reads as TGTGCCAGCACTGAGACAGTTGGAGAGACCCAGTACTTC.

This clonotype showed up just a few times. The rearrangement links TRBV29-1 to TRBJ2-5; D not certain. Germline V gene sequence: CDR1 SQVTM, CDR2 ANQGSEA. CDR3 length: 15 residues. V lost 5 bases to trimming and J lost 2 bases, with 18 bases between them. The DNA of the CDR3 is TGCAGCGTTTTGTCAGGCTCCACCACACAAGAGACCCAGTACTTC. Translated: CSVLSGSTTQETQYF.

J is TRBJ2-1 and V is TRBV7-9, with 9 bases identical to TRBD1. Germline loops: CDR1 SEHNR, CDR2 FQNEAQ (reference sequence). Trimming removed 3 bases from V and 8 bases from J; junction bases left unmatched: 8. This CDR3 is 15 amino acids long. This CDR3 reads CASSLYWDRADEQFF. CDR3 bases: TGTGCCAGCAGCTTGTACTGGGACAGGGCCGATGAGCAGTTCTTC.

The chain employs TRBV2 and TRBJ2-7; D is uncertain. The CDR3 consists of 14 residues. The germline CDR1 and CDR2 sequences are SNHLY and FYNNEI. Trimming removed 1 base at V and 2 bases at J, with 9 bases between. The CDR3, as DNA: TGTGCCAGCAGTGAAGGAAGGGTTCCCTACGAGCAGTACTTC. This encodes CASSEGRVPYEQYF.

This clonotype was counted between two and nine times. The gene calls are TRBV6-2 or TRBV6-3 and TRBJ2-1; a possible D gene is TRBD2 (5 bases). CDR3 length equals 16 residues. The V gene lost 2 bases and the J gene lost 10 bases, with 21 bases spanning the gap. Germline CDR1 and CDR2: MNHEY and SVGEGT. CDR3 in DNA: TGTGCCAGCAGTTACCCCCACTCCCCACTAGTTCGGGAGCAGTTCTTC. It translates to CASSYPHSPLVREQFF.

The CDR3 reads CASSSGLAKETQYF. For the CDR3, the DNA is TGTGCCAGCAGTTCGGGACTAGCAAAAGAGACCCAGTACTTC. The rearrangement uses TRBV27 and TRBJ2-5; 9 positions match TRBD2. Germline lookup yields CDR1 MNHEY and CDR2 SMNVEV (reference sequence). The CDR3 extends over 14 amino acids. Trimming cost V 4 bases and J 3 bases; bases outside gene matches: 3.

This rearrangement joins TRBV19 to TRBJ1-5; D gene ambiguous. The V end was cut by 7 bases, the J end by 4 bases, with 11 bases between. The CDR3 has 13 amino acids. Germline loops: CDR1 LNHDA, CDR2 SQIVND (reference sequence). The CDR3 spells CASKYGTNQPQHF. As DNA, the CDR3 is TGTGCCAGTAAGTACGGAACTAATCAGCCCCAGCATTTT.

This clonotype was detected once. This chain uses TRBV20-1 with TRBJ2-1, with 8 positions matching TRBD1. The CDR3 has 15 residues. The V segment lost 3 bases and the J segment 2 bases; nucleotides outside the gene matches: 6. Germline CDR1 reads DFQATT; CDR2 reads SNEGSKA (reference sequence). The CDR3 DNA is TGCAGTGCTAGGACCCCACAGGGGGCCTACAATGAGCAGTTCTTC. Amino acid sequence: CSARTPQGAYNEQFF.

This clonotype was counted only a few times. The CDR3 sequence: CASSLGTSGSEETQYF. DNA of the CDR3: TGTGCCAGCAGCTTAGGGACTAGCGGGAGTGAAGAGACCCAGTACTTC. The V call is TRBV11-2, the J call TRBJ2-5; the match to TRBD2 covers 13 bases. The CDR3 totals 16 residues. The germline CDR1 and CDR2 sequences are SGHAT and FQNNGV. J lost 3 bases, V lost 1 base, and 2 bases had no gene match.

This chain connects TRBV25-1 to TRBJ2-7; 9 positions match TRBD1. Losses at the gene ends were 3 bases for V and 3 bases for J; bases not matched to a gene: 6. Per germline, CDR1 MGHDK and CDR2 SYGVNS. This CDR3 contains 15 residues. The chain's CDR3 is CASSDSGTGIYEQYF. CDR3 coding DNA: TGTGCCAGCAGTGATTCTGGGACAGGGATCTACGAGCAGTACTTC.

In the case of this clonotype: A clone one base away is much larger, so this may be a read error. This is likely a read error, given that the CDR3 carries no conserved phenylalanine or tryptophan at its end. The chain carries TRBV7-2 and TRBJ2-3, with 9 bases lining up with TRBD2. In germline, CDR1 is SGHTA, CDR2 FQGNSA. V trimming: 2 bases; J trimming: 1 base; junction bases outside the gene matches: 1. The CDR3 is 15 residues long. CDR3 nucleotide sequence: TGTGCCAGCAGCTTACGCGGGGGGGGCACAGATACGCAGTATTTG. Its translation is CASSLRGGGTDTQYL.